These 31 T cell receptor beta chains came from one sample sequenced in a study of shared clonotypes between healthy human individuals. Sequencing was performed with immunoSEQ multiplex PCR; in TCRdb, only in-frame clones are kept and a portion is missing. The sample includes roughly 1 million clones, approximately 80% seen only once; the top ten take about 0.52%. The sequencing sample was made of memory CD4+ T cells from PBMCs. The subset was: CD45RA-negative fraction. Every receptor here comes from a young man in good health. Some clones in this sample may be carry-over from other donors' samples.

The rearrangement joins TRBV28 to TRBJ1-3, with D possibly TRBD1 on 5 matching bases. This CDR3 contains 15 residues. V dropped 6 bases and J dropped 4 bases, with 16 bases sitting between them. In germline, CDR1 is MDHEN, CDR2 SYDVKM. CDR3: CASSPGRGRGNTIYF. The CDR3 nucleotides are TGTGCCAGCAGCCCTGGGAGGGGACGAGGAAACACCATATATTTT.

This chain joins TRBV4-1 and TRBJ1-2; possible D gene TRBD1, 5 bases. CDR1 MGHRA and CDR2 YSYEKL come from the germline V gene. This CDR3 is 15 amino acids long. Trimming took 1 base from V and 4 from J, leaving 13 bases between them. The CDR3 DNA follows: TGCGCCAGCAGCCAAGGGGGCCGCATAAGCTATGGCTACACCTTC. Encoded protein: CASSQGGRISYGYTF.

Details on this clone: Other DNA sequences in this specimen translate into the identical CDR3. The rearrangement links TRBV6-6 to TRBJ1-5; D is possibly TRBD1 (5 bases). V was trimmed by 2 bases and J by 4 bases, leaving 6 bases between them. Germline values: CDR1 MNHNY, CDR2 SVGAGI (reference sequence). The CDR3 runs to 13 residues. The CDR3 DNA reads TGTGCCAGCAGTTACGGGGGGAATCAGCCCCAGCATTTT. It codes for CASSYGGNQPQHF.

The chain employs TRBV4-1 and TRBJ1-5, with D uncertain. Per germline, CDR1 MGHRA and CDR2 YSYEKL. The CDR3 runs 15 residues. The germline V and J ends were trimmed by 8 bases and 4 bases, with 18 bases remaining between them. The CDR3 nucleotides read TGCGCCAGCTGCCCGTGGTATGGGGAGAATCAGCCCCAGCATTTT. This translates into CASCPWYGENQPQHF.

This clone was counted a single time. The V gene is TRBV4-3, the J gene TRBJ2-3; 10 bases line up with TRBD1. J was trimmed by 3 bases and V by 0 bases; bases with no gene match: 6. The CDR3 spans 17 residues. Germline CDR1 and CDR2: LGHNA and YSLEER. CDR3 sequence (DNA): TGCGCCAGCAGCCAAGATTTTAGGGACAGGGGTACAGATACGCAGTATTTT. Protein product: CASSQDFRDRGTDTQYF.

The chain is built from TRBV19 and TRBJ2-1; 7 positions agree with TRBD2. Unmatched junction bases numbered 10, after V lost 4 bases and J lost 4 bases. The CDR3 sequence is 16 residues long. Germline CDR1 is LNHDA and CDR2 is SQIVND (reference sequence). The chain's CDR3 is CASSTFPSGGYNEQFF. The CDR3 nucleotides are TGTGCCAGTAGTACCTTTCCTAGCGGAGGATACAATGAGCAGTTCTTC.

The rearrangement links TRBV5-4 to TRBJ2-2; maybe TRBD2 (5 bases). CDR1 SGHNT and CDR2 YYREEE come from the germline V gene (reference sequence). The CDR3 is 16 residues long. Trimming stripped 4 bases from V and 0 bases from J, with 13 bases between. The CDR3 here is CASSPREWTNTGELFF. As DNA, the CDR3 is TGTGCCAGCAGCCCCCGGGAATGGACGAACACCGGGGAGCTGTTTTTT. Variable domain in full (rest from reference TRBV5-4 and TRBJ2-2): ETGVTQSPTHLIKTRGQQVTLRCSSQSGHNTVSWYQQALGQGPQFIFQYYREEENGRGNFPPRFSGLQFPNYSSELNVNALELDDSALYLCASSPREWTNTGELFFGEGSRLTVL.

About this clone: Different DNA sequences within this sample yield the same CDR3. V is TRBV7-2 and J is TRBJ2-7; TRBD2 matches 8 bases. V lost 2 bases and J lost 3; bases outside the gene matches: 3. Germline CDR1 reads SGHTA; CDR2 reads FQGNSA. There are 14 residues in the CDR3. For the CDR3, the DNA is TGTGCCAGCAGCTTAAGGCTAGCGGGCTACGAGCAGTACTTC. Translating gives CASSLRLAGYEQYF.

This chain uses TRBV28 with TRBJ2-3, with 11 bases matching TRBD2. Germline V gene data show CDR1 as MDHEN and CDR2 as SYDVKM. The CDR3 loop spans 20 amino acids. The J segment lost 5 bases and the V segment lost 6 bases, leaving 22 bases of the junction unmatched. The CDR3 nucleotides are TGTGCCAGCAGCAATATACTAGCGGGAGTGTATGGGGTCGGGGGAGATACGCAGTATTTT. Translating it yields CASSNILAGVYGVGGDTQYF.

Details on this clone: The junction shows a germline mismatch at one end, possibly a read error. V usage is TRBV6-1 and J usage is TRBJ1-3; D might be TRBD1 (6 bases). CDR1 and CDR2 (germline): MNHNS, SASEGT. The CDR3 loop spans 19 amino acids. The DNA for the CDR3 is TGTGCCAGCAGGGAAGACAGGTCCCTCGCTGGTAACCGCGGAAACACCATATATTTT. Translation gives CASREDRSLAGNRGNTIYF.

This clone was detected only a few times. DNA for the CDR3: TGTGCCAGCAGCTTAGGGGGCCCTAGGGAAAACACCATATATTTT. Translated, it gives CASSLGGPRENTIYF. This sequence joins TRBV7-8 and TRBJ1-3, with a possible D match to TRBD1 (5 bases). V lost 1 base and J lost 6, with 13 bases in between. The CDR3 contains 15 residues. From germline, CDR1 is SGHVS and CDR2 FQNEAQ.

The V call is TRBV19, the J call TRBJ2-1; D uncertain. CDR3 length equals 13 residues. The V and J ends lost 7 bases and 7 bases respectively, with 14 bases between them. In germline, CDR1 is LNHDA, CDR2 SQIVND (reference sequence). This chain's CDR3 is CASNQRDSNEQFF. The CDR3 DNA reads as TGTGCCAGTAACCAACGTGATTCAAATGAGCAGTTCTTC.

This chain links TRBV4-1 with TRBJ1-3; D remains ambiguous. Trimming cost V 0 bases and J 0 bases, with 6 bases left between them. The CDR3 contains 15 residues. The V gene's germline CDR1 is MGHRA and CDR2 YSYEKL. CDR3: CASSQEPSSGNTIYF. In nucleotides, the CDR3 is TGCGCCAGCAGCCAAGAACCAAGCTCTGGAAACACCATATATTTT.

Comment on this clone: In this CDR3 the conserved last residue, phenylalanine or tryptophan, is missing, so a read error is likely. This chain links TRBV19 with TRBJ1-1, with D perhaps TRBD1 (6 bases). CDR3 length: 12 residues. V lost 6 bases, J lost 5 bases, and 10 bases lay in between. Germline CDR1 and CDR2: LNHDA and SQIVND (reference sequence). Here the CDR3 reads CASRNQGTEAFL. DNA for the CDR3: TGTGCCAGTAGAAACCAGGGGACTGAAGCTTTCCTT.

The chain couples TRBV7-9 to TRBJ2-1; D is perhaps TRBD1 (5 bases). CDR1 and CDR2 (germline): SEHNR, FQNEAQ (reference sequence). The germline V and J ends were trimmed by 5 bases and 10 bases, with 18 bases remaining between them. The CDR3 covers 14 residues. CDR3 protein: CASSRRNYQGEQFF. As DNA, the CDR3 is TGTGCCAGCAGCCGAAGAAATTACCAGGGCGAGCAGTTCTTC.

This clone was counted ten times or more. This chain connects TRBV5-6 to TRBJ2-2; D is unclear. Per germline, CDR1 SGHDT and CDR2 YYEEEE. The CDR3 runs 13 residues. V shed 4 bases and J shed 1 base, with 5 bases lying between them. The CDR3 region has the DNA TGTGCCAGCAGCAAACAGAACACCGGGGAGCTGTTTTTT. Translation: CASSKQNTGELFF. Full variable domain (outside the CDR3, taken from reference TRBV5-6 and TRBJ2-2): DAGVTQSPTHLIKTRGQQVTLRCSPKSGHDTVSWYQQALGQGPQFIFQYYEEEERQRGNFPDRFSGHQFPNYSSELNVNALLLGDSALYLCASSKQNTGELFFGEGSRLTVL.

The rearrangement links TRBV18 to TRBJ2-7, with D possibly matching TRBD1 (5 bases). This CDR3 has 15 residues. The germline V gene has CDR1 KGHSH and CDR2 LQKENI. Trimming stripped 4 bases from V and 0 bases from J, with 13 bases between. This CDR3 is CASSRTFRDSYEQYF. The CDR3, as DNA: TGTGCCAGCTCACGAACGTTCAGGGACTCCTACGAGCAGTACTTC.

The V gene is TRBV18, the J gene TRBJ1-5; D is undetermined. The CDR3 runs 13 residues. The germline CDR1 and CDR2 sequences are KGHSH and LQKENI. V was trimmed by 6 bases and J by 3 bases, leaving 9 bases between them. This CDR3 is CASSRHVNQPQHF. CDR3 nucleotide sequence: TGTGCCAGCTCCCGACACGTCAATCAGCCCCAGCATTTT.

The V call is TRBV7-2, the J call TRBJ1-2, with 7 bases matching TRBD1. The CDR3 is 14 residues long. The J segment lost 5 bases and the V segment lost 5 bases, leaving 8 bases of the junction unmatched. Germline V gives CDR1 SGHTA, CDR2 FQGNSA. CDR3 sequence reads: CASSTPPGGYGYTF. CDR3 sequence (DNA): TGTGCCAGCAGCACCCCCCCAGGGGGGTATGGCTACACCTTC.

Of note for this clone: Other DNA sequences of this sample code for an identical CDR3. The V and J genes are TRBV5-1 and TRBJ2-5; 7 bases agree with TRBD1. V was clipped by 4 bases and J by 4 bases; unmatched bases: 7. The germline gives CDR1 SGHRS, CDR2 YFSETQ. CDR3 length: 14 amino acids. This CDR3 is CASSLGTVGETQYF. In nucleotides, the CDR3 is TGCGCCAGCAGCCTCGGGACAGTAGGAGAGACCCAGTACTTC.

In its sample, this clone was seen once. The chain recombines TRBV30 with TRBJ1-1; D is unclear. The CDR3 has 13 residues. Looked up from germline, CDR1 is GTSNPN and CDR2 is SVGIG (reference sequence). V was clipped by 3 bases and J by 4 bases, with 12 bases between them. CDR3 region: CAWSYTTGTEAFF. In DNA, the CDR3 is TGTGCCTGGAGCTACACGACGGGCACTGAAGCTTTCTTT.

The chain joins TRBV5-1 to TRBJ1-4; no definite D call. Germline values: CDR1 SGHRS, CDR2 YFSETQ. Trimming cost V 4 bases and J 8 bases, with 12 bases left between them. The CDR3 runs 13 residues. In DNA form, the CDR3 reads TGCGCCAGCAGCGCGGCCTATGGGGAAAAACTGTTTTTT. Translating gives CASSAAYGEKLFF.

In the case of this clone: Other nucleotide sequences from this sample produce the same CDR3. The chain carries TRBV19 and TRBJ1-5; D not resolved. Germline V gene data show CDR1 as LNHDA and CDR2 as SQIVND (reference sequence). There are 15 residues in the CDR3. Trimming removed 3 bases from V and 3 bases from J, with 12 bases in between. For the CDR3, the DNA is TGTGCCAGTAGTATCGACCCCCGGACCAATCAGCCCCAGCATTTT. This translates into CASSIDPRTNQPQHF. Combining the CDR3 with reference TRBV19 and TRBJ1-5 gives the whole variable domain DGGITQSPKYLFRKEGQNVTLSCEQNLNHDAMYWYRQDPGQGLRLIYYSQIVNDFQKGDIAEGYSVSREKKESFPLTVTSAQKNPTAFYLCASSIDPRTNQPQHFGDGTRLSIL.

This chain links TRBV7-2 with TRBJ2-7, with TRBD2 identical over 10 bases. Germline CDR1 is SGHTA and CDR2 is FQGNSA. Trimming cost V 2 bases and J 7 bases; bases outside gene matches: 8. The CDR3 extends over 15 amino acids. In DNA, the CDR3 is TGTGCCAGCAGCTTAAGATCTAGCGGGAGAGGGGAGCAGTACTTC. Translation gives CASSLRSSGRGEQYF.

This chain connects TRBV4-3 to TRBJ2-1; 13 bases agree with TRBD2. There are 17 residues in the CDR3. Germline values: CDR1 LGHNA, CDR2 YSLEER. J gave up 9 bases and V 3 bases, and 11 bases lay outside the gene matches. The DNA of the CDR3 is TGCGCCAGCAGCCAGGTGGGACTAGCGGGAACAAGGGGTGAGCAGTTCTTC. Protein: CASSQVGLAGTRGEQFF.

CDR3 bases: TGTGCCAGTGGGGGGAGGGCCACGTACAATGAGCAGTTCTTC. Amino acids: CASGGRATYNEQFF. The rearrangement joins TRBV19 to TRBJ2-1; 7 bases map to TRBD2. This CDR3 contains 14 residues. Germline loops: CDR1 LNHDA, CDR2 SQIVND (reference sequence). Trimming took 8 bases from V and 4 from J; bases not matched to a gene: 8.

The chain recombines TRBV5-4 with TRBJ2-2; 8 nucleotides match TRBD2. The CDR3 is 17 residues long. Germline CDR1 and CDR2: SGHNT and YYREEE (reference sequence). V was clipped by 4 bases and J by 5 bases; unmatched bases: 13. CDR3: CASSRVTSAGGTGELFF. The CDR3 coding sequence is TGTGCCAGCAGCCGCGTCACTTCTGCGGGAGGAACCGGGGAGCTGTTTTTT.

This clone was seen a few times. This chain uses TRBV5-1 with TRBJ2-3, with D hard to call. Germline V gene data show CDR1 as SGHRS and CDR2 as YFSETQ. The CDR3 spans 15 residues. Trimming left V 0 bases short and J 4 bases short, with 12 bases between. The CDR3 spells CASSLGEWRPDTQYF. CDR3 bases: TGCGCCAGCAGCTTGGGGGAATGGAGACCAGATACGCAGTATTTT.

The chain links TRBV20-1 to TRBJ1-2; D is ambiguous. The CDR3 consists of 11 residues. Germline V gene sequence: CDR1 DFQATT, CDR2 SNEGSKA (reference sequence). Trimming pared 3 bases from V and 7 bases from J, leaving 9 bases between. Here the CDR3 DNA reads TGCAGTGCTAGCCCGGTAACTGGCTACACCTTC. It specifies CSASPVTGYTF.

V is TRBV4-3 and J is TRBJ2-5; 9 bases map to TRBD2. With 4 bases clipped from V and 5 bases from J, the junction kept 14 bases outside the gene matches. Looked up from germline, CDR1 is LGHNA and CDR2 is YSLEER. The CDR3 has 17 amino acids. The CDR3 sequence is CASSPAGGREGQETQYF. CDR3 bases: TGCGCCAGCAGCCCAGCTGGGGGGCGGGAGGGCCAGGAGACCCAGTACTTC.

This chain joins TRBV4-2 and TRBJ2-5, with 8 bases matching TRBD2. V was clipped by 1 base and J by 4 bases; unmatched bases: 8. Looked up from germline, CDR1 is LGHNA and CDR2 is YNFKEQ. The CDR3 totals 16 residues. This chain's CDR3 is CASSQGRGGALETQYF. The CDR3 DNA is TGTGCCAGCAGCCAAGGTCGGGGGGGAGCCCTAGAGACCCAGTACTTC.